This TCR beta chain was identified in a study of STAT3 mutations in large granular lymphocyte leukemia. Turning to the study itself: Canonical activating STAT3 mutations were detected in roughly half of the longitudinally sequenced T-LGLL patients. Findings of the study overall: All newly emerging clones after therapy were STAT3 wild type. Some patients had dominant TCR clones larger than their STAT3 mutant burden. At least one immunodominant TCR beta clonotype appeared in every T-cell large granular lymphocyte leukemia patient. Variable sampling intervals and differing treatment regimens complicated linking therapy response to TCR clonal burden changes.

V lost 10 bases and J lost 2, with 15 bases in between. Germline V CDR1 and CDR2: MNHEY, SMNVEV (reference sequence). The CDR3 sequence is 13 residues long. Assay used: immunoSEQ multiplex PCR; TCRdb lists only in-frame clones, some missing. Counted here are about 19,000 clones, roughly 90% occurring once; the ten biggest clones make up 45%. As to this clone: The antigen is not known.

This clonotype was obtained from a man aged 60-69 years with T-cell large granular lymphocyte leukemia. Some clones in this sample may be carry-over from other donors' samples. The genes are TRBV27 and TRBJ2-7; the D gene is possibly TRBD1 (5 bases). Sequenced material: peripheral blood mononuclear cells. The CDR3 loop is CATRPDNAYEQYF. The DNA of the CDR3 is TGTGCCACCCGTCCGGACAATGCCTACGAGCAGTACTTC.